This note documents a single TCR beta chain sequence. The sample originates from a study of control samples from healthy donors and cancer patients. Measured with immunoSEQ multiplex PCR; TCRdb has only the in-frame clones, and not every one. The sample lists approximately 150,000 clones, about 90% occurring once. Germline V gene lookup returns CDR1 SQVTM and CDR2 ANQGSEA. The CDR3 consists of 14 residues. Trimming shortened V by 4 bases and J by 3 bases, and 14 bases separated the two germline ends. This chain links TRBV29-1 with TRBJ2-3; D is tentatively TRBD1 or TRBD2 (5 bases each). Sequencing used blood. This clonotype was sampled from a man younger than 30 in good health. The CDR3 DNA reads as TGCAGCGTTGTCAAGGGGAGAGGAACAGATACGCAGTATTTT. Protein: CSVVKGRGTDTQYF.